The clone carrying this T cell receptor beta chain was counted between two and nine times. These data are taken from a study of sequential checkpoint blockade in melanoma. Treatment meaning: randomized to nivolumab then ipilimumab (arm A) or the reverse (arm B). The assay was immunoSEQ multiplex PCR, and TCRdb's table has in-frame clones only and misses some. The sample records 10,000 to 15,000 clones, roughly 24% being singletons. The origin of this receptor is a human donor with melanoma. This specimen was tumor tissue (inferred from file names), taken from a patient given nivolumab and ipilimumab in sequence.

CDR3 bases: TGTGCCAGCAGCGCAAACAGGGGGAACACTGAAGCTTTCTTT. Its translation: CASSANRGNTEAFF. The chain recombines TRBV7-7 with TRBJ1-1; 7 nucleotides align to TRBD1. Trimming cost V 5 bases and J 1 base; bases outside gene matches: 4. Germline lookup yields CDR1 SSHAT and CDR2 FNYEAQ (reference sequence). The CDR3 is 14 residues long.